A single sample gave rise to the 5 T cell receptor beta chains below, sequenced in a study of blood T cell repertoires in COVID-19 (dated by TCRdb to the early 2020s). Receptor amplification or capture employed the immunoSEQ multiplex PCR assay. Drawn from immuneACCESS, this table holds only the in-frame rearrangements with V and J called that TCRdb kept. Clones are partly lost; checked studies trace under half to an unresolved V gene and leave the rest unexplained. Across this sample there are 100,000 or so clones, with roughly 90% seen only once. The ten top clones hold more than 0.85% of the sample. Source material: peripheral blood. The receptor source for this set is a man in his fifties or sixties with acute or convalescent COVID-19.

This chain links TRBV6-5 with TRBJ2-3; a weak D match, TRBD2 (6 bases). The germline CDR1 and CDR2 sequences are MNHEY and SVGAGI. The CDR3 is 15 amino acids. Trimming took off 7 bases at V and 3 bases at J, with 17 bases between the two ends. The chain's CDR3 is CASNSWDRGTDTQYF. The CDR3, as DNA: TGTGCCAGCAACTCATGGGATCGGGGGACAGATACGCAGTATTTT.

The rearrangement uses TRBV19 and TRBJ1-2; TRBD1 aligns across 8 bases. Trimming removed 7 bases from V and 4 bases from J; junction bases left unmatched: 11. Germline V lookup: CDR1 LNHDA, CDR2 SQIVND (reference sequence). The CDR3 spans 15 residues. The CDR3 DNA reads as TGTGCCAGTACCCAGGACAGGGCAACCTCCTATGGCTACACCTTC. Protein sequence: CASTQDRATSYGYTF.

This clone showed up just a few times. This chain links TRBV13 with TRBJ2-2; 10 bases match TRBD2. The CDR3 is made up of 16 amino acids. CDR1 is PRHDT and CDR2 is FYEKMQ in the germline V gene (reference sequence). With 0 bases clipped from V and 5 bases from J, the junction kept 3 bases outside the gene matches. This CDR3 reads CASSLGASGRTGELFF. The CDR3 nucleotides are TGTGCCAGCAGCTTAGGCGCTAGCGGGAGAACCGGGGAGCTGTTTTTT.

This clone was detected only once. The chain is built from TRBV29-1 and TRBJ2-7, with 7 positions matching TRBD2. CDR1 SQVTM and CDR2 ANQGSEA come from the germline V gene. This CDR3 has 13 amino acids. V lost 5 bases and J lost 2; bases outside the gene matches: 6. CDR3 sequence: CSVIGLVAYEQYF. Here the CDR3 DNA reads TGCAGCGTTATTGGACTAGTCGCCTACGAGCAGTACTTC.

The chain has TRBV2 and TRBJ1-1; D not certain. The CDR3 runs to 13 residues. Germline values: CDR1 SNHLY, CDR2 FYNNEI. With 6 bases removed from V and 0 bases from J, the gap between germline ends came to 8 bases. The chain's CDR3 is CASRALMNTEAFF. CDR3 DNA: TGTGCCAGCAGAGCATTAATGAACACTGAAGCTTTCTTT.